These 18 T cell receptor beta chains came from one sample sequenced in a study of T cells after somatic rescue of genetic block. Sequenced by immunoSEQ multiplex PCR; TCRdb stores in-frame clones only, minus some. The data hold approximately 100,000 clones, with 75% to 90% observed a single time. The sequencing input was peripheral blood mononuclear cells (PBMCs). The receptor source for this set is a woman younger than 35.

This clone was seen a single time. The chain recombines TRBV11-2 with TRBJ2-7, with D possibly TRBD2 on 6 matching bases. CDR1 is SGHAT and CDR2 is FQNNGV in the germline V gene. The V and J ends lost 3 bases and 4 bases respectively, with 13 bases between them. The CDR3 runs to 14 residues. The chain's CDR3 is CASSFAGPEYEQYF. Here the CDR3 DNA reads TGTGCCAGCAGCTTCGCGGGGCCCGAATACGAGCAGTACTTC.

The chain carries TRBV7-9 and TRBJ1-1; 7 nucleotides align to TRBD1. CDR1 and CDR2 (germline): SEHNR, FQNEAQ (reference sequence). With V trimmed by 3 bases and J by 1 base, 2 bases remained unmatched. The CDR3 consists of 14 residues. CDR3 protein: CASSFDRANTEAFF. Here the CDR3 DNA reads TGTGCCAGCAGCTTTGACAGGGCGAACACTGAAGCTTTCTTT.

V gene TRBV7-3 combines with J gene TRBJ2-1; the D gene is possibly TRBD1 (5 bases). The V end lost 5 bases, the J end lost 1 base, and 18 bases lay between the germline ends. The CDR3 is 17 residues long. Germline values: CDR1 SGHTA, CDR2 FQGTGA. The CDR3 here is CASSPGHPGWSYNEQFF. CDR3 bases: TGTGCCAGCAGCCCAGGACATCCCGGGTGGTCCTACAATGAGCAGTTCTTC.

The J gene is TRBJ2-7, the V gene TRBV11-2; 10 bases align to TRBD2. This CDR3 is 16 amino acids long. CDR1 SGHAT and CDR2 FQNNGV come from the germline V gene. With V trimmed by 6 bases and J by 6 bases, 14 bases remained unmatched. The CDR3 region is CASSPLWLAGEAEQYF. CDR3 nucleotides: TGTGCCAGCAGTCCATTGTGGCTAGCGGGAGAAGCCGAGCAGTACTTC.

V gene TRBV18 combines with J gene TRBJ2-1; 11 bases are shared with TRBD2. The CDR3 extends over 19 amino acids. The V segment lost 0 bases and the J segment 0 bases; nucleotides outside the gene matches: 7. The germline gives CDR1 KGHSH, CDR2 LQKENI. The CDR3 region is CASSPPGTSGSSSYNEQFF. The CDR3 region has the DNA TGTGCCAGCTCACCACCAGGGACTAGCGGCTCCAGCTCCTACAATGAGCAGTTCTTC.

The chain joins TRBV28 to TRBJ2-3; D is perhaps TRBD2 (6 bases). This CDR3 is 16 amino acids long. Germline-derived CDR1 and CDR2 are MDHEN and SYDVKM. V was shortened by 2 bases and J by 0 bases, with 12 bases between the two germline ends. The CDR3 DNA reads as TGTGCCAGCAGTTTAATCGGGAGAATGAGCACAGATACGCAGTATTTT. This codes for CASSLIGRMSTDTQYF.

The chain couples TRBV10-2 to TRBJ2-7; 10 bases align to TRBD1. Germline values: CDR1 WSHSY, CDR2 SAAADI. J was trimmed by 1 base and V by 5 bases; bases with no gene match: 5. The CDR3 runs 15 residues. CDR3 nucleotides: TGCGCCAGCAGTACCCCGGGACAGGGGTCCTACGAGCAGTACTTC. It specifies CASSTPGQGSYEQYF.

V is TRBV9 and J is TRBJ1-2; D is undetermined. The CDR3 covers 10 residues. The V end was cut by 3 bases, the J end by 7 bases, with 4 bases between. CDR1 is SGDLS and CDR2 is YYNGEE in the germline V gene. CDR3 protein: CASSGAGYTF. As DNA, the CDR3 is TGTGCCAGCAGCGGAGCTGGCTACACCTTC.

The V and J genes are TRBV6-6 and TRBJ1-5, with 7 bases matching TRBD1. After removal of 5 bases from V and 3 bases from J, the junction contained 1 base not matched to a gene. This CDR3 spans 13 amino acids. CDR1 and CDR2 (germline): MNHNY, SVGAGI (reference sequence). The CDR3 sequence is CASSTGVNQPQHF. CDR3 nucleotides: TGTGCCAGCAGTACAGGGGTCAATCAGCCCCAGCATTTT.

The rearrangement joins TRBV28 to TRBJ1-2; D ambiguous. Germline CDR1 and CDR2: MDHEN and SYDVKM. V was clipped by 4 bases and J by 8 bases, with 11 bases between them. This CDR3 spans 12 amino acids. CDR3 residues: CASSSSLGGYTF. As DNA, the CDR3 is TGTGCCAGCAGTTCCAGCCTGGGGGGCTACACCTTC.

J is TRBJ2-7 and V is TRBV7-2, with D unclear. V lost 3 bases to trimming and J lost 0 bases, with 6 bases between them. The germline CDR1 and CDR2 sequences are SGHTA and FQGNSA. This CDR3 has 13 amino acids. CDR3 sequence: CASSFGNSYEQYF. DNA for the CDR3: TGTGCCAGCAGCTTTGGCAACTCCTACGAGCAGTACTTC.

The V gene is TRBV20-1, the J gene TRBJ2-1; D is ambiguous. With 0 bases removed from V and 4 bases from J, the gap between germline ends came to 1 base. The CDR3 length is 11 residues. Looked up from germline, CDR1 is DFQATT and CDR2 is SNEGSKA (reference sequence). The CDR3 here is CSAREYNEQFF. CDR3 bases: TGCAGTGCTAGAGAATACAATGAGCAGTTCTTC.

The chain links TRBV6-5 to TRBJ2-3, with D tentatively TRBD2 (5 bases). Germline V gene lookup returns CDR1 MNHEY and CDR2 SVGAGI. CDR3 length equals 11 residues. The ends were cut back, 7 bases at V and 7 bases at J, with 9 bases in the middle. The CDR3 loop reads CASTNGNTQYF. The DNA of the CDR3 is TGTGCCAGCACCAACGGGAATACGCAGTATTTT.

The V and J genes are TRBV5-1 and TRBJ2-7; D uncertain. CDR3 size: 15 residues. CDR1 and CDR2 (germline): SGHRS, YFSETQ. V dropped 0 bases and J dropped 2 bases, with 12 bases sitting between them. The CDR3 DNA reads TGCGCCAGCAGCTTGGATGGGATCCGCGCCTACGAGCAGTACTTC. Its protein is CASSLDGIRAYEQYF. Complete variable domain (other parts from reference TRBV5-1 and TRBJ2-7): KAGVTQTPRYLIKTRGQQVTLSCSPISGHRSVSWYQQTPGQGLQFLFEYFSETQRNKGNFPGRFSGRQFSNSRSEMNVSTLELGDSALYLCASSLDGIRAYEQYFGPGTRLTVT.

V usage is TRBV5-1 and J usage is TRBJ1-1, with D perhaps matching TRBD1 (6 bases). Trimming took off 4 bases at V and 3 bases at J, with 16 bases between the two ends. The germline CDR1 and CDR2 sequences are SGHRS and YFSETQ. The CDR3 spans 15 residues. The CDR3 DNA sequence: TGCGCCAGCAGCAGCGGGGGGCAGTGGTACACTGAAGCTTTCTTT. Translating it yields CASSSGGQWYTEAFF.

The V call is TRBV29-1, the J call TRBJ1-1, with a weak D call TRBD1 (5 bases). The CDR3 runs 15 residues. With 6 bases removed from V and 0 bases from J, the gap between germline ends came to 17 bases. The germline gives CDR1 SQVTM, CDR2 ANQGSEA. The CDR3 DNA follows: TGCAGCGTAGCTCCAGGGTGGGGGATGAACACTGAAGCTTTCTTT. Its protein product is CSVAPGWGMNTEAFF.

The rearrangement uses TRBV4-1 and TRBJ2-7; possibly TRBD1 for D (6 bases). The V and J ends lost 4 bases and 2 bases respectively, with 12 bases between them. CDR1 is MGHRA and CDR2 is YSYEKL in the germline V gene. This CDR3 has 14 residues. In DNA form, the CDR3 reads TGCGCCAGCAGCCGACCAGGGGCCGCCTACGAGCAGTACTTC. Amino acid sequence: CASSRPGAAYEQYF.

This sequence joins TRBV16 and TRBJ2-3; 9 nucleotides line up with TRBD2. CDR3 size: 17 residues. The germline V gene encodes CDR1 KGHSY and CDR2 FQNENV. With 3 bases clipped from V and 0 bases from J, the junction kept 7 bases outside the gene matches. The CDR3 DNA follows: TGTGCCAGCAGCCACCTTAGCGGGAGCCTCAGCACAGATACGCAGTATTTT. It encodes CASSHLSGSLSTDTQYF.